The 32 T cell receptor beta chains presented below share a single source sample, sequenced in a study of cytomegalovirus exposure and HLA in healthy donors. Primers: 60 Vbeta forward and 13 Jbeta reverse. The protocol was immunoSEQ multiplex PCR, while the TCRdb copy is restricted to in-frame clones and leaves out a portion. The table shows more than 140,000 clones, with roughly four fifths occurring only once. Sequencing input: PBMCs. The receptors shown here come from a man aged 25-40 years in good health and CMV-seropositive.

The rearrangement uses TRBV15 and TRBJ2-7, with TRBD1 identical over 9 bases. The CDR3 contains 14 residues. V dropped 5 bases and J dropped 2; count of bases not matched to a gene: 4. The germline gives CDR1 LNHNV, CDR2 YYDKDF (reference sequence). The CDR3 bases are TGTGCCACCAGCCCAGGACAGGGGCCCTACGAGCAGTACTTC. Residues: CATSPGQGPYEQYF.

The genes are TRBV28 and TRBJ1-5, with D possibly TRBD1 on 5 matching bases. This CDR3 region has 14 residues. V was clipped by 6 bases and J by 4 bases, with 13 bases between them. Germline V gene sequence: CDR1 MDHEN, CDR2 SYDVKM. DNA for the CDR3: TGTGCCAGCAGGTATAGACAGCAAAATCAGCCCCAGCATTTT. Translating gives CASRYRQQNQPQHF.

The chain's CDR3 is CASSYGDRDGSPLHF. CDR3 bases: TGTGCCAGCAGTTACGGGGACAGGGATGGTTCACCCCTCCACTTT. This chain joins TRBV27 and TRBJ1-6, with 9 nucleotides matching TRBD1. The length of the CDR3 is 15 residues. CDR1 and CDR2 from the germline V gene are MNHEY and SMNVEV (reference sequence). V trimming: 4 bases; J trimming: 9 bases; junction bases outside the gene matches: 7.

The chain is built from TRBV9 and TRBJ2-1, with a possible D match to TRBD1 (5 bases). The germline V gene has CDR1 SGDLS and CDR2 YYNGEE. V lost 3 bases and J 0 bases, leaving 10 bases between the germline ends. There are 15 residues in the CDR3. The CDR3 reads CASSEQVSSYNEQFF. DNA of the CDR3: TGTGCCAGCAGCGAACAGGTGAGCTCCTACAATGAGCAGTTCTTC.

V gene TRBV5-1 combines with J gene TRBJ2-1; TRBD2 matches 13 bases. This CDR3 is built from 16 residues. The germline gives CDR1 SGHRS, CDR2 YFSETQ. J lost 1 base, V lost 4 bases, and 2 bases had no gene match. CDR3 loop: CASSATSGRSYNEQFF. The CDR3 DNA reads TGCGCCAGCAGCGCGACTAGCGGGAGGTCCTACAATGAGCAGTTCTTC.

This sequence joins TRBV5-5 and TRBJ2-7; maybe TRBD1 (5 bases). The CDR3 is made up of 14 amino acids. Looked up from germline, CDR1 is SGHKS and CDR2 is YYEKEE (reference sequence). Trimming took off 0 bases at V and 2 bases at J, with 9 bases between the two ends. The CDR3 DNA reads TGTGCCAGCAGCTTGGTGCCAGGGCCCTACGAGCAGTACTTC. This encodes CASSLVPGPYEQYF. Based on the CDR3 plus reference TRBV5-5 and TRBJ2-7, the full variable domain is DAGVTQSPTHLIKTRGQQVTLRCSPISGHKSVSWYQQVLGQGPQFIFQYYEKEERGRGNFPDRFSARQFPNYSSELNVNALLLGDSALYLCASSLVPGPYEQYFGPGTRLTVT.

This chain links TRBV7-2 with TRBJ2-3; a possible D gene is TRBD2 (5 bases). The V and J ends lost 2 bases and 10 bases respectively, with 13 bases between them. This CDR3 comprises 13 residues. In germline, CDR1 is SGHTA, CDR2 FQGNSA. The CDR3 loop is CASSLSLRESQYF. In DNA form, the CDR3 reads TGTGCCAGCAGCTTAAGCCTCCGGGAATCGCAGTATTTT. Looking up the rest from reference TRBV7-2 and TRBJ2-3 gives the full variable domain: GAGVSQSPSNKVTEKGKDVELRCDPISGHTALYWYRQSLGQGLEFLIYFQGNSAPDKSGLPSDRFSAERTGGSVSTLTIQRTQQEDSAVYLCASSLSLRESQYFGPGTRLTVL.

This chain connects TRBV19 to TRBJ2-5, with 7 positions matching TRBD1. The CDR3 spans 15 residues. Germline V gene data show CDR1 as LNHDA and CDR2 as SQIVND (reference sequence). V gave up 6 bases and J gave up 5 bases; unmatched junction bases: 12. CDR3 bases: TGTGCCAGTAGCAGAGGCCTCACAGGGGATGAGACCCAGTACTTC. Translated, it gives CASSRGLTGDETQYF.

The CDR3 sequence: CASRPGTGYGYTF. The DNA for the CDR3 is TGCGCCAGCAGGCCCGGGACAGGCTATGGCTACACCTTC. The chain joins TRBV5-1 to TRBJ1-2, with 8 bases lining up with TRBD1. The CDR3 contains 13 residues. J lost 4 bases, V lost 5 bases, and 4 bases had no gene match. CDR1 and CDR2 from the germline V gene are SGHRS and YFSETQ.

This chain joins TRBV19 and TRBJ1-5, with TRBD1 as a possible D gene (5 bases). Between the trimmed V and J ends, which lost 5 bases and 6 bases, there was a span of 14 bases. Germline V gene sequence: CDR1 LNHDA, CDR2 SQIVND (reference sequence). This CDR3 region has 14 residues. CDR3 loop: CASSHGAGGQPQHF. In DNA, the CDR3 is TGTGCCAGTAGTCACGGGGCGGGGGGTCAGCCCCAGCATTTT.

This sequence joins TRBV9 and TRBJ2-5, with 13 nucleotides matching TRBD2. J was trimmed by 5 bases and V by 3 bases; bases with no gene match: 10. The CDR3 consists of 17 residues. Germline CDR1 reads SGDLS; CDR2 reads YYNGEE. The DNA of the CDR3 is TGTGCCAGCAGCGCCGGACTAGCGGGGGCCCTCCTGGAGACCCAGTACTTC. Residues: CASSAGLAGALLETQYF.

The chain recombines TRBV10-2 with TRBJ2-5; 9 nucleotides agree with TRBD2. The J call could be wrong; TRBJ2-7 is a better fit for the DNA end. CDR1 is WSHSY and CDR2 is SAAADI in the germline V gene. The CDR3 is 15 residues long. CDR3 nucleotide sequence: TGCGCCAGCTGTCCGAGCGGGGGGAGCTCCTACGAGCAGTACTTC. Its translation: CASCPSGGSSYEQYF.

The chain has TRBV15 and TRBJ2-1; 9 bases match TRBD2. This CDR3 is built from 16 residues. The germline gives CDR1 LNHNV, CDR2 YYDKDF (reference sequence). J gave up 7 bases and V 0 bases, and 7 bases lay outside the gene matches. The CDR3 region has the DNA TGTGCCACCAGCAGAGATCGGCGGCGGGGGGGTAATGAGCAGTTCTTC. It codes for CATSRDRRRGGNEQFF. Based on the CDR3 plus reference TRBV15 and TRBJ2-1, the full variable domain is DAMVIQNPRYQVTQFGKPVTLSCSQTLNHNVMYWYQQKSSQAPKLLFHYYDKDFNNEADTPDNFQSRRPNTSFCFLDIRSPGLGDTAMYLCATSRDRRRGGNEQFFGPGTRLTVL.

This clone occurred once. The rearrangement joins TRBV7-2 to TRBJ1-4; D is ambiguous. Between the trimmed V and J ends, which lost 2 bases and 2 bases, there was a span of 9 bases. Per germline, CDR1 SGHTA and CDR2 FQGNSA. This CDR3 is 15 amino acids long. The DNA of the CDR3 is TGTGCCAGCAGCTTATCCGGGGTGACTAATGAAAAACTGTTTTTT. It yields the protein CASSLSGVTNEKLFF.

This clone occurred a few times. The V call is TRBV7-2, the J call TRBJ2-7; 8 bases are a match to TRBD2. Germline CDR1 is SGHTA and CDR2 is FQGNSA. J was trimmed by 1 base and V by 5 bases; bases with no gene match: 10. This CDR3 comprises 16 residues. The CDR3 bases are TGTGCCAGCAGCAAAGACGCCCTAGCGGGTTCCTACGAGCAGTACTTC. The encoded protein is CASSKDALAGSYEQYF.

The rearrangement joins TRBV2 to TRBJ2-3, with 12 positions matching TRBD2. Per germline, CDR1 SNHLY and CDR2 FYNNEI. The V gene end was trimmed by 7 bases and the J gene end by 0 bases; junction bases not matched to a gene: 8. CDR3 size: 17 residues. The CDR3 nucleotides read TGTGCCAGCACCCTGACTAGCGGGGGACTAAGCACAGATACGCAGTATTTT. Translated: CASTLTSGGLSTDTQYF.

V is TRBV6-5 and J is TRBJ1-1; TRBD1 aligns across 7 bases. Germline values: CDR1 MNHEY, CDR2 SVGAGI. CDR3 length: 13 amino acids. The junction had 4 bases not matched to a gene; V was cut back by 6 bases and J by 3 bases. CDR3 sequence (DNA): TGTGCCAGCAGACGGGACAGTTACACTGAAGCTTTCTTT. Protein: CASRRDSYTEAFF.

The chain recombines TRBV19 with TRBJ1-5, with D possibly matching TRBD1 (6 bases). There are 14 residues in the CDR3. The germline CDR1 and CDR2 sequences are LNHDA and SQIVND (reference sequence). V lost 3 bases, J lost 3 bases, and 9 bases lay in between. The CDR3 nucleotides read TGTGCCAGTAGTATGTACAGGGACAATCAGCCCCAGCATTTT. It codes for CASSMYRDNQPQHF.

The chain combines TRBV7-8 with TRBJ1-2; D unresolved. Trimming cost V 1 base and J 0 bases, with 24 bases left between them. CDR1 SGHVS and CDR2 FQNEAQ come from the germline V gene. The CDR3 is made up of 20 amino acids. The CDR3, as DNA: TGTGCCAGCAGCTTAGTAGTACGGTTAGCGGGCAGACGGACTAACTATGGCTACACCTTC. This encodes CASSLVVRLAGRRTNYGYTF.

The genes are TRBV5-5 and TRBJ2-5; tentatively, D is TRBD2 (6 bases). The CDR3 sequence is 12 residues long. CDR1 SGHKS and CDR2 YYEKEE come from the germline V gene (reference sequence). V lost 4 bases and J 5 bases, leaving 9 bases between the germline ends. This chain's CDR3 is CASSLRGETQYF. CDR3 DNA sequence: TGTGCCAGCAGCCTACGGGGGGAGACCCAGTACTTC.

This rearrangement joins TRBV19 to TRBJ2-3; 7 bases fit TRBD2. V lost 3 bases to trimming and J lost 8 bases; unmatched junction nucleotides: 8. Per the germline V gene, CDR1 is LNHDA and CDR2 is SQIVND (reference sequence). The CDR3 contains 14 residues. CDR3 DNA: TGTGCCAGTAGTATCAGCGGGGATTTAGTTACGCAGTATTTT. It codes for CASSISGDLVTQYF.

This clone was seen more than once but under ten times. The chain joins TRBV15 to TRBJ2-7, with D maybe TRBD1 (5 bases). Trimming stripped 1 base from V and 7 bases from J, with 14 bases between. There are 14 residues in the CDR3. Germline CDR1 LNHNV, CDR2 YYDKDF (reference sequence). The CDR3 DNA follows: TGTGCCACCAGCAGAGGACAGAGCCTAGGGGAGCAGTACTTC. This sequence encodes CATSRGQSLGEQYF.

This rearrangement joins TRBV27 to TRBJ1-6; possibly TRBD1 for D (5 bases). Germline V gene lookup returns CDR1 MNHEY and CDR2 SMNVEV (reference sequence). The CDR3 has 16 amino acids. Trimming left V 4 bases short and J 8 bases short, with 18 bases between. The CDR3 nucleotides read TGTGCCAGCAGTTCCCCAATTGGGGCTTCGGATTCACCCCTCCACTTT. It encodes CASSSPIGASDSPLHF.

The V call is TRBV28, the J call TRBJ2-1, with 10 bases that match TRBD1. Per germline, CDR1 MDHEN and CDR2 SYDVKM. V lost 6 bases and J lost 7; bases outside the gene matches: 9. The CDR3 consists of 15 residues. CDR3 DNA: TGTGCCAGCAGGGGGGGACAGGGGCACGAGAATGAGCAGTTCTTC. Its protein is CASRGGQGHENEQFF.

This chain links TRBV5-8 with TRBJ2-1, with 12 bases identical to TRBD1. The germline gives CDR1 SGHTS, CDR2 YDEGEE. With V trimmed by 6 bases and J by 7 bases, 8 bases remained unmatched. The CDR3 has 15 residues. DNA of the CDR3: TGTGCCAGCACCCGGGGACAGGGGGCAGCTAATGAGCAGTTCTTC. This sequence encodes CASTRGQGAANEQFF.

V gene TRBV9 combines with J gene TRBJ1-2; perhaps TRBD1 as D (6 bases). Between the trimmed V and J ends, which lost 0 bases and 4 bases, there was a span of 7 bases. Germline CDR1 SGDLS, CDR2 YYNGEE. The CDR3 totals 13 residues. The chain's CDR3 is CASSVGRGYGYTF. CDR3 in DNA: TGTGCCAGCAGCGTAGGCAGGGGCTATGGCTACACCTTC.

The genes are TRBV19 and TRBJ2-2; 12 nucleotides line up with TRBD2. Unmatched junction bases numbered 7, after V lost 9 bases and J lost 5 bases. This CDR3 is built from 15 residues. CDR1 and CDR2 from the germline V gene are LNHDA and SQIVND (reference sequence). The CDR3 region has the DNA TGTGCCAGCCGACTAGCGGGAGTTGGAACCGGGGAGCTGTTTTTT. It translates to CASRLAGVGTGELFF. The variable domain in full, completed from reference TRBV19 and TRBJ2-2, reads DGGITQSPKYLFRKEGQNVTLSCEQNLNHDAMYWYRQDPGQGLRLIYYSQIVNDFQKGDIAEGYSVSREKKESFPLTVTSAQKNPTAFYLCASRLAGVGTGELFFGEGSRLTVL.

The V gene is TRBV7-8, the J gene TRBJ2-7; 10 bases are a match to TRBD2. The germline CDR1 and CDR2 sequences are SGHVS and FQNEAQ. This CDR3 spans 15 amino acids. V was clipped by 1 base and J by 5 bases; unmatched bases: 5. CDR3: CASSLERTSGHEQYF. CDR3 in DNA: TGTGCCAGCAGCTTAGAACGGACTAGCGGTCACGAGCAGTACTTC.

In nucleotides, the CDR3 is TGTGCCTGGAATGGACTAGCACGAGATACGCAGTATTTT. Encoded protein: CAWNGLARDTQYF. The rearrangement joins TRBV30 to TRBJ2-3, with TRBD2 matching 8 bases. Per the germline V gene, CDR1 is GTSNPN and CDR2 is SVGIG (reference sequence). Trimming at V came to 4 bases and at J to 5 bases, leaving 5 bases not matched to a gene. This CDR3 is built from 13 residues. Supplemented by reference TRBV30 and TRBJ2-3, the full variable domain reads SQTIHQWPATLVQPVGSPLSLECTVEGTSNPNLYWYRQAAGRGLQLLFYSVGIGQISSEVPQNLSASRPQDRQFILSSKKLLLSDSGFYLCAWNGLARDTQYFGPGTRLTVL.

The chain is built from TRBV2 and TRBJ2-2, with D tentatively TRBD1 (6 bases). CDR1 and CDR2 (germline): SNHLY, FYNNEI. The CDR3 extends over 13 amino acids. V was cut by 5 bases and J by 5 bases, with 9 bases left in between. For the CDR3, the DNA is TGTGCCAGCAGTTATACAGGGACCGGGGAGCTGTTTTTT. Residues: CASSYTGTGELFF.

The chain is built from TRBV14 and TRBJ2-2; possible D gene TRBD2, 5 bases. Trimming took off 4 bases at V and 0 bases at J, with 12 bases between the two ends. The germline V gene encodes CDR1 SGHDN and CDR2 FVKESK. The CDR3 length is 16 residues. DNA of the CDR3: TGTGCCAGCAGCCCACTCGGGGAACCGAACACCGGGGAGCTGTTTTTT. This gives the protein CASSPLGEPNTGELFF.

The chain links TRBV6-4 to TRBJ1-1, with D maybe TRBD1 (6 bases). Trimming left V 10 bases short and J 2 bases short, with 17 bases between. The germline gives CDR1 MRHNA, CDR2 SNTAGT. CDR3 size: 14 residues. In DNA, the CDR3 is TGTGCCACCCGGGACACAAATAGTAACACTGAAGCTTTCTTT. This gives the protein CATRDTNSNTEAFF.